The 32 T cell receptor beta chains given below trace back to one sample, sequenced in a study of blood T cell repertoires in COVID-19 (dated by TCRdb to about 2020). The library came from the immunoSEQ multiplex PCR assay. What TCRdb holds here is the immuneACCESS table cut down to in-frame rearrangements. Part of the clones is not present; checked against another copy, under half of the missing clones reflect an unresolved V gene, and the others are unexplained. The sample contains approximately 310,000 clones, about 90% of them found a single time. The biggest ten clones account for 7.8% of the sample. The specimen was peripheral blood. These receptors all stem from a woman between 50 and 59 years old who had recovered from COVID-19.

J is TRBJ1-2 and V is TRBV27; 7 bases are shared with TRBD1. CDR1 and CDR2 (germline): MNHEY, SMNVEV (reference sequence). CDR3 length: 15 amino acids. With 6 bases clipped from V and 0 bases from J, the junction kept 7 bases outside the gene matches. The CDR3 sequence: CASRGRGATNYGYTF. Here the CDR3 DNA reads TGTGCCAGCAGGGGCAGGGGGGCAACTAACTATGGCTACACCTTC.

The chain joins TRBV13 to TRBJ2-5; 9 bases fit TRBD1. J gave up 3 bases and V 5 bases, and 7 bases lay outside the gene matches. Germline lookup yields CDR1 PRHDT and CDR2 FYEKMQ (reference sequence). The CDR3 runs 15 residues. The chain's CDR3 is CASSPLGQGKETQYF. The CDR3 DNA is TGTGCCAGCAGCCCACTGGGACAGGGTAAAGAGACCCAGTACTTC.

This clone showed up just once. This sequence joins TRBV4-3 and TRBJ1-5; D gene unclear. The CDR3 extends over 17 amino acids. V was pared by 0 bases and J by 2 bases, with 14 bases between. The germline CDR1 and CDR2 sequences are LGHNA and YSLEER. CDR3 protein: CASSQEADTGGNQPQHF. In DNA, the CDR3 is TGCGCCAGCAGCCAAGAGGCTGACACCGGGGGCAATCAGCCCCAGCATTTT.

Only a few counts were recorded for this clone. V usage is TRBV30 and J usage is TRBJ2-3; 8 positions agree with TRBD1. Germline values: CDR1 GTSNPN, CDR2 SVGIG (reference sequence). After removal of 3 bases from V and 1 base from J, the junction contained 0 bases not matched to a gene. CDR3 length equals 13 residues. The CDR3 region has the DNA TGTGCCTGGAGGGACAGGGGCACAGATACGCAGTATTTT. It specifies CAWRDRGTDTQYF.

J is TRBJ1-1 and V is TRBV7-2, with D tentatively TRBD1 (6 bases). The germline V gene has CDR1 SGHTA and CDR2 FQGNSA. V shed 2 bases and J shed 6 bases, with 16 bases lying between them. CDR3 length: 15 amino acids. CDR3 coding DNA: TGTGCCAGCAGCTTATCAGGGGCCCGAGGGGCTGAAGCTTTCTTT. Amino acid sequence: CASSLSGARGAEAFF. Full variable domain (rest looked up from reference TRBV7-2 and TRBJ1-1): GAGVSQSPSNKVTEKGKDVELRCDPISGHTALYWYRQSLGQGLEFLIYFQGNSAPDKSGLPSDRFSAERTGGSVSTLTIQRTQQEDSAVYLCASSLSGARGAEAFFGQGTRLTVV.

This chain joins TRBV28 and TRBJ1-1; possibly TRBD1 for D (6 bases). The V gene's germline CDR1 is MDHEN and CDR2 SYDVKM. Trimming cost V 4 bases and J 5 bases, with 23 bases left between them. The CDR3 totals 17 residues. CDR3 DNA: TGTGCCAGCAGTTCCCTCCCCGGGGGGGCCGCCTGGACTGAAGCTTTCTTT. Its translation: CASSSLPGGAAWTEAFF.

This rearrangement joins TRBV9 to TRBJ1-2; D is uncertain. V was cut by 1 base and J by 7 bases, with 8 bases left in between. The CDR3 is 12 amino acids. Germline CDR1 SGDLS, CDR2 YYNGEE. This CDR3 is CASSVSGFGYTF. The CDR3 region has the DNA TGTGCCAGCAGCGTATCGGGTTTTGGCTACACCTTC. The whole variable domain, remainder taken from reference TRBV9 and TRBJ1-2, is DSGVTQTPKHLITATGQRVTLRCSPRSGDLSVYWYQQSLDQGLQFLIQYYNGEERAKGNILERFSAQQFPDLHSELNLSSLELGDSALYFCASSVSGFGYTFGSGTRLTVV.

This clone was detected a few times. The chain recombines TRBV7-4 with TRBJ2-7; unclear D gene. Looked up from germline, CDR1 is SGHVT and CDR2 is SQSDAQ. The CDR3 is 17 amino acids. Trimming stripped 1 base from V and 7 bases from J, with 23 bases between. CDR3 amino acids: CASSLVAVAVALEEQYF. The CDR3 DNA is TGTGCCAGCAGCTTAGTTGCTGTGGCGGTTGCCCTGGAAGAGCAGTACTTC.

The genes are TRBV2 and TRBJ1-5, with D perhaps TRBD1 (5 bases). The V end was cut by 8 bases, the J end by 6 bases, with 11 bases between. Germline values: CDR1 SNHLY, CDR2 FYNNEI. CDR3 length: 12 residues. The CDR3 loop is CASQKQGQPQHF. The CDR3 DNA sequence: TGTGCCAGCCAAAAGCAGGGTCAGCCCCAGCATTTT.

This clone was picked up a small number of times. V gene TRBV10-3 combines with J gene TRBJ2-7; 9 positions match TRBD1. The CDR3 extends over 14 amino acids. Germline V CDR1 and CDR2: ENHRY, SYGVKD. The J segment lost 3 bases and the V segment lost 4 bases, leaving 4 bases of the junction unmatched. The CDR3: CAISAGTGYYEQYF. In DNA form, the CDR3 reads TGTGCCATCAGTGCCGGGACAGGGTACTACGAGCAGTACTTC.

This clone was counted a single time. J is TRBJ1-6 and V is TRBV3-1 (or the pseudogene TRBV3-2); tentatively, D is TRBD1 (6 bases). From germline, CDR1 is LGHDT and CDR2 YNNKEL (reference sequence). The CDR3 length is 15 residues. V lost 3 bases, J lost 10 bases, and 16 bases lay in between. CDR3 loop: CASSQGWGQVSPLHF. Written as DNA, the CDR3 is TGTGCCAGCAGCCAGGGATGGGGACAAGTGTCACCCCTCCACTTT.

The V gene is TRBV3-1 (or the pseudogene TRBV3-2), the J gene TRBJ2-1; weak D call: TRBD2 (6 bases). V lost 4 bases to trimming and J lost 6 bases, with 22 bases between them. Germline-derived CDR1 and CDR2 are LGHDT and YNNKEL (reference sequence). There are 17 residues in the CDR3. CDR3 protein: CASSLSRGGPRSNEQFF. Here the CDR3 DNA reads TGTGCCAGCAGCCTCTCACGGGGAGGCCCGCGCAGCAATGAGCAGTTCTTC.

The gene calls are TRBV9 and TRBJ2-2; 9 nucleotides align to TRBD1. CDR1 and CDR2 from the germline V gene are SGDLS and YYNGEE. The CDR3 spans 13 residues. Trimming removed 5 bases from V and 8 bases from J; junction bases left unmatched: 4. CDR3 in amino acids: CASRGQGNGELFF. In nucleotides, the CDR3 is TGTGCCAGCAGAGGACAGGGGAATGGGGAGCTGTTTTTT.

The chain carries TRBV5-4 and TRBJ1-5, with 10 bases that match TRBD1. The V gene's germline CDR1 is SGHNT and CDR2 YYREEE (reference sequence). With V trimmed by 4 bases and J by 6 bases, 7 bases remained unmatched. The CDR3 is 15 amino acids. CDR3: CASSQGTGEAQPQHF. CDR3 sequence (DNA): TGTGCCAGCAGCCAGGGGACAGGGGAGGCTCAGCCCCAGCATTTT.

Points on this clone: A read error is likely, as this CDR3 ends without the conserved phenylalanine or tryptophan. Because the CDR3's place on the DNA is in doubt, the DNA is left out and the CDR3 is given as listed by TCRdb. The rearrangement uses TRBV7-2 and TRBJ2-7; TRBD2, the table's D call, was not compared with the DNA. CDR1 and CDR2 (germline): SGHTA, FQGNSA. From its first to its last residue, the CDR3 has 14 amino acids. The CDR3 sequence: CASSLEVAPGLAAL.

This clone was counted once. CDR3 region: CASSPSGQGAKGYTF. In DNA form, the CDR3 reads TGTGCCAGCAGCCCATCGGGACAGGGGGCGAAAGGCTACACCTTC. The J gene is TRBJ1-2, the V gene TRBV25-1; 12 bases line up with TRBD1. This CDR3 region has 15 residues. CDR1 and CDR2 (germline): MGHDK, SYGVNS. V lost 6 bases, J lost 8 bases, and 10 bases stayed unmatched.

Written as DNA, the CDR3 is TGTGCCAGCAGTTTCGTAGGGGAGGGTGGCTACACCTTC. This translates into CASSFVGEGGYTF. The rearrangement joins TRBV28 to TRBJ1-2; possibly TRBD1 for D (5 bases). This CDR3 region has 13 residues. The germline V and J ends were trimmed by 3 bases and 7 bases, with 12 bases remaining between them. The germline V gene has CDR1 MDHEN and CDR2 SYDVKM.

The V and J genes are TRBV5-1 and TRBJ2-7; the D gene is possibly TRBD2 (8 bases). The CDR3 is made up of 17 amino acids. V was shortened by 4 bases and J by 7 bases, with 27 bases between the two germline ends. Germline assignment: CDR1 SGHRS and CDR2 YFSETQ. The DNA of the CDR3 is TGCGCCAGCAGCCCGGGACAGTCGAGCCGTACGGGAGGGGAGCAGTACTTC. This gives the protein CASSPGQSSRTGGEQYF. Looking up the rest from reference TRBV5-1 and TRBJ2-7 gives the full variable domain: KAGVTQTPRYLIKTRGQQVTLSCSPISGHRSVSWYQQTPGQGLQFLFEYFSETQRNKGNFPGRFSGRQFSNSRSEMNVSTLELGDSALYLCASSPGQSSRTGGEQYFGPGTRLTVT.

The V call is TRBV19, the J call TRBJ1-6; D gene ambiguous. The CDR3 runs to 15 residues. CDR1 and CDR2 (germline): LNHDA, SQIVND (reference sequence). V lost 3 bases and J lost 9, with 15 bases in between. The CDR3 DNA reads TGTGCCAGTAGTATTGACTTCCTCGGGAGTTCACCCCTCCACTTT. Translated, it gives CASSIDFLGSSPLHF.

The V call is TRBV5-6, the J call TRBJ1-4; D possibly corresponds to TRBD1 (5 bases). Deletions cut 2 bases from V and 6 bases from J, with 17 bases between. Germline V gene sequence: CDR1 SGHDT, CDR2 YYEEEE. The CDR3 totals 16 residues. This CDR3 reads CASSFRVRAGHEKLFF. CDR3 DNA: TGTGCCAGCAGCTTTCGAGTCAGGGCCGGTCATGAAAAACTGTTTTTT. Filled out from reference TRBV5-6 and TRBJ1-4, the complete variable domain reads DAGVTQSPTHLIKTRGQQVTLRCSPKSGHDTVSWYQQALGQGPQFIFQYYEEEERQRGNFPDRFSGHQFPNYSSELNVNALLLGDSALYLCASSFRVRAGHEKLFFGSGTQLSVL.

The chain recombines TRBV2 with TRBJ2-1; 16 bases are a match to TRBD2. The germline gives CDR1 SNHLY, CDR2 FYNNEI. This CDR3 comprises 18 residues. Germline trimming cut 8 bases from V and 7 bases from J; bases unmatched to any gene: 14. CDR3 protein: CASPGGLAGGPKENEQFF. CDR3 in DNA: TGTGCCAGCCCCGGGGGACTAGCGGGAGGGCCAAAAGAGAATGAGCAGTTCTTC.

This chain joins TRBV15 and TRBJ2-5, with D perhaps TRBD1 (6 bases). V lost 3 bases and J 5 bases, leaving 19 bases between the germline ends. CDR3 length equals 16 residues. Germline-derived CDR1 and CDR2 are LNHNV and YYDKDF (reference sequence). CDR3 coding DNA: TGTGCCACCAGCAGGGATACGACACAGGGATGGGAGACCCAGTACTTC. This sequence encodes CATSRDTTQGWETQYF.

The rearrangement uses TRBV6-2 or TRBV6-3 and TRBJ2-3, with D possibly being TRBD1 (5 bases). This CDR3 spans 14 amino acids. Germline V gene sequence: CDR1 MNHEY, CDR2 SVGEGT. V shed 6 bases and J shed 4 bases, with 14 bases lying between them. The CDR3 sequence: CASSKAGRADTQYF. CDR3 DNA: TGTGCCAGCAGCAAAGCAGGGCGTGCAGATACGCAGTATTTT.

The chain has TRBV7-2 and TRBJ1-5; TRBD1 might be the D (6 bases). The germline V gene has CDR1 SGHTA and CDR2 FQGNSA. CDR3 size: 14 residues. V lost 1 base, J lost 4 bases, and 8 bases lay in between. CDR3 bases: TGTGCCAGCAGCTTAGACAGGGTAAATCAGCCCCAGCATTTT. Its protein is CASSLDRVNQPQHF.

The gene calls are TRBV28 and TRBJ2-7; 11 bases map to TRBD2. The J segment lost 2 bases and the V segment lost 4 bases, leaving 4 bases of the junction unmatched. The CDR3 loop spans 15 amino acids. Germline V lookup: CDR1 MDHEN, CDR2 SYDVKM. Written as DNA, the CDR3 is TGTGCCAGCAGTTCCGTGGGACTAGCGGCCTACGAGCAGTACTTC. This translates into CASSSVGLAAYEQYF.

This rearrangement joins TRBV28 to TRBJ2-1; TRBD2 is a possible D gene (5 bases). The CDR3 contains 11 residues. The ends were cut back, 7 bases at V and 10 bases at J, with 11 bases in the middle. Looked up from germline, CDR1 is MDHEN and CDR2 is SYDVKM. CDR3 sequence reads: CASIGTGEQFF. CDR3 DNA sequence: TGTGCCAGCATAGGAACGGGAGAGCAGTTCTTC.

The chain links TRBV2 to TRBJ1-2; D possibly corresponds to TRBD1 (5 bases). CDR1 is SNHLY and CDR2 is FYNNEI in the germline V gene. This CDR3 region has 15 residues. V lost 5 bases and J lost 6, with 19 bases in between. CDR3 in DNA: TGTGCCAGCAGTCCCCTTTTCGCAGGGAATCATGGCTACACCTTC. Its translation is CASSPLFAGNHGYTF. The full variable domain, completed using reference TRBV2 and TRBJ1-2, is EPEVTQTPSHQVTQMGQEVILRCVPISNHLYFYWYRQILGQKVEFLVSFYNNEISEKSEIFDDQFSVERPDGSNFTLKIRSTKLEDSAMYFCASSPLFAGNHGYTFGSGTRLTVV.

CDR3 sequence (DNA): TGTGCCAGCAGCTTAGCGGGGGGAGGCTATGGCTACACCTTC. Translated, it gives CASSLAGGGYGYTF. V is TRBV7-2 and J is TRBJ1-2, with D perhaps TRBD1 (5 bases). The V and J ends lost 0 bases and 4 bases respectively, with 9 bases between them. Germline CDR1 is SGHTA and CDR2 is FQGNSA. The CDR3 has 14 amino acids.

V is TRBV29-1 and J is TRBJ1-3, with D possibly TRBD1 on 5 matching bases. The length of the CDR3 is 12 residues. The V and J ends lost 2 bases and 8 bases respectively, with 10 bases between them. The germline V gene has CDR1 SQVTM and CDR2 ANQGSEA. CDR3 sequence (DNA): TGCAGCGTTGAACACAGGATGGACACCATATATTTT. Encoded protein: CSVEHRMDTIYF. Full variable domain (missing parts from reference TRBV29-1 and TRBJ1-3): SAVISQKPSRDICQRGTSLTIQCQVDSQVTMMFWYRQQPGQSLTLIATANQGSEATYESGFVIDKFPISRPNLTFSTLTVSNMSPEDSSIYLCSVEHRMDTIYFGEGSWLTVV.

V is TRBV6-5 and J is TRBJ1-2; 9 nucleotides line up with TRBD1. V lost 4 bases and J lost 6; bases outside the gene matches: 6. CDR3 size: 14 residues. Germline V gene sequence: CDR1 MNHEY, CDR2 SVGAGI. CDR3 bases: TGTGCCAGCAGTTTACAGGGGGCGAGGGATGGCTACACCTTC. Its protein product is CASSLQGARDGYTF.

V is TRBV9 and J is TRBJ1-3; D may be TRBD1 (6 bases). With 2 bases removed from V and 1 base from J, the gap between germline ends came to 10 bases. The CDR3 runs 15 residues. Per germline, CDR1 SGDLS and CDR2 YYNGEE. CDR3 DNA: TGTGCCAGCAGCGTTGGGGGCTGGTCTGGAAACACCATATATTTT. It encodes CASSVGGWSGNTIYF.

This sequence joins TRBV28 and TRBJ2-3; tentatively, D is TRBD1 (6 bases). The CDR3 contains 13 residues. The ends were cut back, 6 bases at V and 1 base at J, with 8 bases in the middle. Germline lookup yields CDR1 MDHEN and CDR2 SYDVKM. CDR3 bases: TGTGCCAGCAGCGAGGGGGGCACAGATACGCAGTATTTT. Its translation: CASSEGGTDTQYF.